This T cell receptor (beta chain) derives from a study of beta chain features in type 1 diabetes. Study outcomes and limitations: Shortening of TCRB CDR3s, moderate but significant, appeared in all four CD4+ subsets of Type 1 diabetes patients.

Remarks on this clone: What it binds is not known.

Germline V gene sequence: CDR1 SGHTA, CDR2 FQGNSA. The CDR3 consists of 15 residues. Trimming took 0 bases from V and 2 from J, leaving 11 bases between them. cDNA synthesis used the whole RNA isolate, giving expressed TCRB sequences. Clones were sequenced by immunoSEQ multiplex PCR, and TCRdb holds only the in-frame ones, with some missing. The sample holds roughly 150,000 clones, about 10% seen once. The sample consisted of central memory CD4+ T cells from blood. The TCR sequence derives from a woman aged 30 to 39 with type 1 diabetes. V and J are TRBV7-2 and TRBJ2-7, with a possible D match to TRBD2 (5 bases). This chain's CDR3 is CASSLAGDSAYEQYF. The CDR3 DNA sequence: TGTGCCAGCAGCTTAGCGGGAGACTCTGCCTACGAGCAGTACTTC.